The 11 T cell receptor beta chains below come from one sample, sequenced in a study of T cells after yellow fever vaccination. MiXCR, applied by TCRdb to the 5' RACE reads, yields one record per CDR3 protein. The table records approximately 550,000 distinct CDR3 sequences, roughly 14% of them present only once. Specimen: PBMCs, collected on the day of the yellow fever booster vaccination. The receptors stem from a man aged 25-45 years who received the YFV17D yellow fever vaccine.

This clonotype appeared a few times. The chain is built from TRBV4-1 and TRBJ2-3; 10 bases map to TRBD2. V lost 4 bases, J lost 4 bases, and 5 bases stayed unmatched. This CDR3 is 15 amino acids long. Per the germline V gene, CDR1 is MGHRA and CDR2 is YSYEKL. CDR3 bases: TGCGCCAGCAGCCTAGCGGGAGGCCACGCAGATACGCAGTATTTT. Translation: CASSLAGGHADTQYF.

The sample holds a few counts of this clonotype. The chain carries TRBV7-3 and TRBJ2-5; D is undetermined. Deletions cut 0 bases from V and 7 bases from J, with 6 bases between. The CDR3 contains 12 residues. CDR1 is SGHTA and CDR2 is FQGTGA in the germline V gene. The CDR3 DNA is TGTGCCAGCAGCTTAACATCTGGGACCCAGTACTTC. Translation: CASSLTSGTQYF.

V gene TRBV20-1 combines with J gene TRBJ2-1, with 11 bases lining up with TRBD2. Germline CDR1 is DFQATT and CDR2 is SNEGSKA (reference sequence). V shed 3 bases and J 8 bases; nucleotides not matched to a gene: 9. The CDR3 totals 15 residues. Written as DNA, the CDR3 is TGCAGTGCTAGTGAGACTAGCGGGGCTGTTGATGAGCAGTTCTTC. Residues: CSASETSGAVDEQFF.

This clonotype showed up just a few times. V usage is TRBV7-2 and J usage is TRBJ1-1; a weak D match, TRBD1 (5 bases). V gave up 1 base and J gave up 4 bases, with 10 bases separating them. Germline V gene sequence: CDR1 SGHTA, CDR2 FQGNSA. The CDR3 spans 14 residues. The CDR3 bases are TGTGCCAGCAGCTTAGGTCCGGGGGGCACTGAAGCTTTCTTT. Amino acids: CASSLGPGGTEAFF. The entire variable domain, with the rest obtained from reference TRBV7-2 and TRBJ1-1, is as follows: GAGVSQSPSNKVTEKGKDVELRCDPISGHTALYWYRQSLGQGLEFLIYFQGNSAPDKSGLPSDRFSAERTGGSVSTLTIQRTQQEDSAVYLCASSLGPGGTEAFFGQGTRLTVV.

The CDR3 DNA reads TGTGCCAGCAGCTCTGCTTCTGATACTGAAGCTTTCTTT. Protein sequence: CASSSASDTEAFF. The rearrangement links TRBV7-3 to TRBJ1-1, with no clear D. The length of the CDR3 is 13 residues. V was trimmed by 4 bases and J by 5 bases, leaving 11 bases between them. The V gene's germline CDR1 is SGHTA and CDR2 FQGTGA.

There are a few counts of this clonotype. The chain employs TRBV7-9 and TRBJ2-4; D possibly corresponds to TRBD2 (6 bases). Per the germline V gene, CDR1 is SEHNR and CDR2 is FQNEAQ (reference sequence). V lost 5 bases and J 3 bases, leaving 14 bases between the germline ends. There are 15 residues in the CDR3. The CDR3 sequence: CASSGEREDKNIQYF. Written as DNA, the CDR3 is TGTGCCAGCAGCGGCGAGAGGGAGGACAAAAACATTCAGTACTTC.

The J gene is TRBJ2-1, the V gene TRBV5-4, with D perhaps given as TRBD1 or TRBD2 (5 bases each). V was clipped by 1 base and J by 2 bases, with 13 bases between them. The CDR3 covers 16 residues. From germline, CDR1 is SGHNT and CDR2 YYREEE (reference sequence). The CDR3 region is CASSLSRDPTYNEQFF. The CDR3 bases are TGTGCCAGCAGCTTGTCCCGGGACCCAACCTACAATGAGCAGTTCTTC.

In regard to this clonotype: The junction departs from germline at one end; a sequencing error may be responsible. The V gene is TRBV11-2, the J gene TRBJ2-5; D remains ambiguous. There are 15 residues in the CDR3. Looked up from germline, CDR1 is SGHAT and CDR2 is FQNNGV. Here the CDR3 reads CASSSLGPQQGTQYF. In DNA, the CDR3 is TGTGCCAGCAGCTCCCTGGGCCCCCAGCAAGGGACCCAGTACTTC. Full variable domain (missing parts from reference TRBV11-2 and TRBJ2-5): EAGVAQSPRYKIIEKRQSVAFWCNPISGHATLYWYQQILGQGPKLLIQFQNNGVVDDSQLPKDRFSAERLKGVDSTLKIQPAKLEDSAVYLCASSSLGPQQGTQYFGPGTRLLVL.

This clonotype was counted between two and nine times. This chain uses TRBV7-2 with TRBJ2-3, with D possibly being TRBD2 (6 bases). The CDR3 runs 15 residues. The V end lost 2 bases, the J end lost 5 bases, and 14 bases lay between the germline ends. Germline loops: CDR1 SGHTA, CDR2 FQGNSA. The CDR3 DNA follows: TGTGCCAGCAGCTTACCTTCGGGAGCCAAAGATACGCAGTATTTT. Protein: CASSLPSGAKDTQYF.

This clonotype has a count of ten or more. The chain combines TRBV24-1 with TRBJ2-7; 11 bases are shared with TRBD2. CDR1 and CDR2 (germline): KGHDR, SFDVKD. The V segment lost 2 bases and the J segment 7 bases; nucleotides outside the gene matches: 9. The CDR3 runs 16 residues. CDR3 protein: CATSDSLLAGGGEQYF. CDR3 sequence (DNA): TGTGCCACCAGTGATTCCCTGCTAGCGGGAGGCGGGGAGCAGTACTTC.

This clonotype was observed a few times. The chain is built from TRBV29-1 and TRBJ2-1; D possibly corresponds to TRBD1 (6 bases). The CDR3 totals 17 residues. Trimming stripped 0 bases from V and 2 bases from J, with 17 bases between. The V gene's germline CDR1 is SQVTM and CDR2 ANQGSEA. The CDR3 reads CSVEDPSAAGAYNEQFF. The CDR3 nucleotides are TGCAGCGTTGAAGATCCGTCCGCGGCAGGGGCCTACAATGAGCAGTTCTTC.